This entry concerns a single T cell receptor (beta chain). The source of the sample is a study of Ad26.COV2.S vaccination and SARS-CoV-2 variants. V lost 3 bases and J 4 bases, leaving 7 bases between the germline ends. This CDR3 is built from 12 residues. The germline V gene encodes CDR1 SQVTM and CDR2 ANQGSEA. Method: immunoSEQ multiplex PCR; TCRdb's copy keeps in-frame clones and lacks some. The sample carries roughly 700,000 clones, around 90% recorded once. Documented treatment: roughly 20 received Ad26.COV2.S at low or high dose, single or two shots; 5 received placebo; per-sample allocation not given. Each sample was drawn 63 days after the first injection (of vaccine or placebo).

The sequencing used peripheral blood, collected in a trial of Ad26.COV2.S vaccine versus placebo. V and J are TRBV29-1 and TRBJ2-1; TRBD1 is a possible D gene (6 bases). The sequence was collected from a person between 18 and 65 years old who received the Ad26.COV2.S COVID-19 vaccine or a placebo. Here the CDR3 DNA reads TGCAGCGTTGAGGACAGATACAATGAGCAGTTCTTC. It specifies CSVEDRYNEQFF.